One and the same sample provided the 28 T cell receptor beta chains below, sequenced in a study of PD-1 blockade in classical Hodgkin lymphoma. TCRdb keeps only in-frame clones here, not all; method: immunoSEQ multiplex PCR. The data show approximately 26,000 clones, roughly 78% seen once. This sample's time point: cycle 4 day 1 (C4D1), after 6 weeks of nivolumab. In every patient, relapse followed autologous stem cell transplantation, while exposure to brentuximab vedotin differed. This specimen was peripheral blood mononuclear cells (PBMCs), taken before the fourth cycle of nivolumab. Source of these receptors: a human donor with classical Hodgkin lymphoma.

This CDR3 is CASSPTGGPGTGELFF. The CDR3 DNA sequence: TGTGCCAGCAGCCCCACCGGGGGGCCGGGCACCGGGGAGCTGTTTTTT. The rearrangement links TRBV7-2 to TRBJ2-2; tentatively, D is TRBD2 (7 bases). V lost 5 bases and J 4 bases, leaving 17 bases between the germline ends. Germline-derived CDR1 and CDR2 are SGHTA and FQGNSA. The CDR3 has 16 residues.

The chain joins TRBV27 to TRBJ2-7, with 7 bases matching TRBD1. Germline V gene data show CDR1 as MNHEY and CDR2 as SMNVEV (reference sequence). Trimming cost V 5 bases and J 6 bases; bases outside gene matches: 10. The CDR3 runs to 14 residues. CDR3 DNA sequence: TGTGCCAGCAGTGCCCCAGGACAGGTAGGCGAGCAGTACTTC. Its translation: CASSAPGQVGEQYF.

CDR3 region: CASSRWGNEKLFF. The CDR3 DNA reads as TGTGCCAGCAGTCGATGGGGGAATGAAAAACTGTTTTTT. The chain combines TRBV28 with TRBJ1-4; D possibly corresponds to TRBD1 (5 bases). In germline, CDR1 is MDHEN, CDR2 SYDVKM. V was clipped by 5 bases and J by 5 bases, with 9 bases between them. The CDR3 consists of 13 residues.

CDR3 region: CASSWDREYGYTF. The CDR3 DNA is TGCGCCAGCAGCTGGGACAGGGAATATGGCTACACCTTC. The chain has TRBV5-1 and TRBJ1-2, with 9 bases lining up with TRBD1. CDR1 is SGHRS and CDR2 is YFSETQ in the germline V gene. This CDR3 has 13 residues. The junction had 2 bases not matched to a gene; V was cut back by 3 bases and J by 5 bases.

V gene TRBV25-1 combines with J gene TRBJ2-1; 8 bases agree with TRBD2. V was pared by 5 bases and J by 7 bases, with 13 bases of the junction left unmatched. CDR3 size: 16 residues. Germline CDR1 reads MGHDK; CDR2 reads SYGVNS. CDR3: CASSLELSGTGNEQFF. The CDR3, as DNA: TGTGCCAGCAGTTTAGAGCTTAGCGGGACTGGTAATGAGCAGTTCTTC.

J is TRBJ2-3 and V is TRBV2, with unresolved D. Germline V gives CDR1 SNHLY, CDR2 FYNNEI. The CDR3 has 15 residues. The germline V and J ends were trimmed by 5 bases and 0 bases, with 12 bases remaining between them. The CDR3, as DNA: TGTGCCAGCAGTCCAGACACGTCTAGCACAGATACGCAGTATTTT. The encoded protein is CASSPDTSSTDTQYF.

A word on this clone: Germline and junction disagree at one end, which may indicate a read error. The chain combines TRBV4-1 with TRBJ2-1; possibly TRBD2 for D (7 bases). CDR1 is MGHRA and CDR2 is YSYEKL in the germline V gene. The CDR3 contains 17 residues. The CDR3 DNA reads as TGCGCCAGCAGCCAAGATCGGGGGGCAGACTCCAACAATGAGCAGTTCTTC. This encodes CASSQDRGADSNNEQFF.

The rearrangement joins TRBV19 to TRBJ2-7; unclear D gene. The germline V gene has CDR1 LNHDA and CDR2 SQIVND (reference sequence). The ends were cut back, 9 bases at V and 0 bases at J, with 12 bases in the middle. CDR3 length equals 13 residues. CDR3 sequence (DNA): TGTGCCAGCGGTCGCAGGAGCTCCTACGAGCAGTACTTC. It encodes CASGRRSSYEQYF.

By sample share, this clone is medium-sized (0.01 to 0.1%). This sequence joins TRBV15 and TRBJ1-1, with D uncertain. The CDR3 is made up of 13 amino acids. CDR1 is LNHNV, CDR2 YYDKDF, per germline (reference sequence). V was clipped by 1 base and J by 6 bases, with 9 bases between them. CDR3 amino acids: CATSRVSNPEAFF. The DNA of the CDR3 is TGTGCCACCAGCAGAGTAAGTAACCCTGAAGCTTTCTTT. Full variable domain (missing parts from reference TRBV15 and TRBJ1-1): DAMVIQNPRYQVTQFGKPVTLSCSQTLNHNVMYWYQQKSSQAPKLLFHYYDKDFNNEADTPDNFQSRRPNTSFCFLDIRSPGLGDTAMYLCATSRVSNPEAFFGQGTRLTVV.

The rearrangement links TRBV27 to TRBJ1-2; 9 bases line up with TRBD1. The CDR3 spans 13 residues. V shed 6 bases, J shed 5 bases, and the junction held 4 bases outside the gene matches. In germline, CDR1 is MNHEY, CDR2 SMNVEV (reference sequence). The CDR3 nucleotides are TGTGCCAGCAGGAAGGACAGGGGTTATGGCTACACCTTC. It codes for CASRKDRGYGYTF.

This clone came up once. V gene TRBV18 combines with J gene TRBJ2-2; no reliable D call. V was trimmed by 1 base and J by 2 bases, leaving 11 bases between them. The CDR3 covers 16 residues. Germline V gene lookup returns CDR1 KGHSH and CDR2 LQKENI. CDR3 region: CASSPRQGRNTGELFF. Here the CDR3 DNA reads TGTGCCAGCTCACCACGGCAAGGGCGTAACACCGGGGAGCTGTTTTTT.

This clone rates as medium-sized. The chain is built from TRBV19 and TRBJ1-5, with TRBD1 as a possible D gene (5 bases). Germline V lookup: CDR1 LNHDA, CDR2 SQIVND (reference sequence). Trimming removed 4 bases from V and 5 bases from J, with 15 bases in between. The CDR3 is 15 residues long. CDR3 nucleotide sequence: TGTGCCAGTAGTAAATTCCGGGACTCATATCAGCCCCAGCATTTT. It is translated as CASSKFRDSYQPQHF.

This clone was detected only a few times. The V gene is TRBV10-3, the J gene TRBJ2-1; 14 nucleotides align to TRBD2. Germline V lookup: CDR1 ENHRY, CDR2 SYGVKD. The junction had 3 bases not matched to a gene; V was cut back by 6 bases and J by 8 bases. CDR3 length equals 14 residues. For the CDR3, the DNA is TGTGCCATCAGCGGGACTAGCGGGAGCTATGAGCAGTTCTTC. Protein sequence: CAISGTSGSYEQFF.

The chain combines TRBV28 with TRBJ2-7; TRBD2 matches at 8 bases. Germline CDR1 is MDHEN and CDR2 is SYDVKM. The CDR3 is made up of 20 amino acids. The V gene end was trimmed by 3 bases and the J gene end by 0 bases; junction bases not matched to a gene: 19. The CDR3 DNA sequence: TGTGCCAGCAGTTTCCTCGGGGGCCGGCCCGGGACTAGAAACTCCTACGAGCAGTACTTC. Amino acids: CASSFLGGRPGTRNSYEQYF.

The chain carries TRBV7-8 and TRBJ2-1; no definite D call. The CDR3 totals 11 residues. Trimming left V 5 bases short and J 7 bases short, with 6 bases between. Looked up from germline, CDR1 is SGHVS and CDR2 is FQNEAQ. The DNA for the CDR3 is TGTGCCAGCAGCCTGATAAATGAGCAGTTCTTC. Translation: CASSLINEQFF.

The chain combines TRBV7-9 with TRBJ2-5; the D is unclear. V lost 3 bases, J lost 2 bases, and 22 bases lay in between. The CDR3 is 18 amino acids. CDR1 SEHNR and CDR2 FQNEAQ come from the germline V gene (reference sequence). The CDR3 is CASSFTPKYHRNQETQYF. In nucleotides, the CDR3 is TGTGCCAGCAGCTTCACCCCTAAATACCACAGAAATCAAGAGACCCAGTACTTC. The entire variable domain, with the rest obtained from reference TRBV7-9 and TRBJ2-5, is as follows: DTGVSQNPRHKITKRGQNVTFRCDPISEHNRLYWYRQTLGQGPEFLTYFQNEAQLEKSRLLSDRFSAERPKGSFSTLEIQRTEQGDSAMYLCASSFTPKYHRNQETQYFGPGTRLLVL.

This clone was observed once. V is TRBV19 and J is TRBJ1-6, with D unclear. The V end lost 7 bases, the J end lost 8 bases, and 18 bases lay between the germline ends. Germline V CDR1 and CDR2: LNHDA, SQIVND (reference sequence). This CDR3 has 15 amino acids. CDR3 DNA: TGTGCCAGTAACCTTAACGGACTCGGGGATTCACCCCTCCACTTT. Protein product: CASNLNGLGDSPLHF.

V gene TRBV15 combines with J gene TRBJ2-3, with unresolved D. Germline V gives CDR1 LNHNV, CDR2 YYDKDF (reference sequence). Trimming left V 0 bases short and J 4 bases short, with 8 bases between. The CDR3 has 14 residues. The CDR3 is CATSRDLGSDTQYF. The CDR3 coding sequence is TGTGCCACCAGCAGAGATCTGGGCTCAGATACGCAGTATTTT.

V gene TRBV7-2 combines with J gene TRBJ2-2, with D perhaps being TRBD1 or TRBD2 (6 bases each). The CDR3 consists of 17 residues. The germline gives CDR1 SGHTA, CDR2 FQGNSA. With 1 base removed from V and 6 bases from J, the gap between germline ends came to 18 bases. CDR3 coding DNA: TGTGCCAGCAGCTTAGAGGGGGTCGGCGGGATCGCCGGGGAGCTGTTTTTT. This translates into CASSLEGVGGIAGELFF. The variable domain in full, completed from reference TRBV7-2 and TRBJ2-2, reads GAGVSQSPSNKVTEKGKDVELRCDPISGHTALYWYRQSLGQGLEFLIYFQGNSAPDKSGLPSDRFSAERTGGSVSTLTIQRTQQEDSAVYLCASSLEGVGGIAGELFFGEGSRLTVL.

This sequence joins TRBV4-1 and TRBJ2-7, with 7 bases that match TRBD1. J lost 1 base, V lost 1 base, and 4 bases had no gene match. CDR3 size: 15 residues. Looked up from germline, CDR1 is MGHRA and CDR2 is YSYEKL. The CDR3 DNA reads TGCGCCAGCAGCCAAGTACACAGGGGTTCCTACGAGCAGTACTTC. Amino acids: CASSQVHRGSYEQYF.

The gene calls are TRBV28 and TRBJ2-7, with TRBD1 identical over 7 bases. The CDR3 consists of 14 residues. Germline CDR1 reads MDHEN; CDR2 reads SYDVKM. J lost 2 bases, V lost 5 bases, and 6 bases had no gene match. The CDR3, as DNA: TGTGCCAGCAGTCCCCACAGGGGCCCCTACGAGCAGTACTTC. It is translated as CASSPHRGPYEQYF. The full variable domain, its missing parts supplied by reference TRBV28 and TRBJ2-7, is DVKVTQSSRYLVKRTGEKVFLECVQDMDHENMFWYRQDPGLGLRLIYFSYDVKMKEKGDIPEGYSVSREKKERFSLILESASTNQTSMYLCASSPHRGPYEQYFGPGTRLTVT.

This clone was observed once. The chain recombines TRBV6-1 with TRBJ2-1, with TRBD2 matching 12 bases. This CDR3 is 17 amino acids long. The germline CDR1 and CDR2 sequences are MNHNS and SASEGT. V lost 0 bases to trimming and J lost 7 bases; unmatched junction nucleotides: 7. The CDR3 loop is CASSEALLAGGKNEQFF. CDR3 bases: TGTGCCAGCAGTGAAGCGCTGCTAGCGGGAGGGAAAAATGAGCAGTTCTTC.

The table lists this clone with a few counts. This sequence joins TRBV19 and TRBJ1-3; D uncertain. The V gene lost 5 bases and the J gene lost 0 bases, with 11 bases spanning the gap. The CDR3 consists of 15 residues. Germline CDR1 LNHDA, CDR2 SQIVND (reference sequence). CDR3: CASSGTHSSGNTIYF. In DNA, the CDR3 is TGTGCCAGTAGTGGAACACACAGCTCTGGAAACACCATATATTTT.

This clone has only a few counts. The chain carries TRBV15 and TRBJ2-1; 11 bases fit TRBD2. The V gene's germline CDR1 is LNHNV and CDR2 YYDKDF (reference sequence). Germline trimming cut 3 bases from V and 7 bases from J; bases unmatched to any gene: 11. The CDR3 spans 17 residues. This CDR3 reads CATSRRGLAEGGNEQFF. In DNA, the CDR3 is TGTGCCACCAGCAGGAGGGGACTAGCGGAGGGGGGGAATGAGCAGTTCTTC.

The chain combines TRBV5-8 with TRBJ2-3, with 9 nucleotides matching TRBD2. The V and J ends lost 3 bases and 3 bases, in that order; junction bases with no gene match: 5. From germline, CDR1 is SGHTS and CDR2 YDEGEE. There are 15 residues in the CDR3. This CDR3 is CASSSAGGGTDTQYF. CDR3 bases: TGTGCCAGCAGCTCAGCGGGAGGTGGGACAGATACGCAGTATTTT.

The chain uses TRBV6-1 and TRBJ1-4; D unresolved. V dropped 10 bases and J dropped 5 bases, with 14 bases sitting between them. This CDR3 is 13 amino acids long. Germline V gives CDR1 MNHNS, CDR2 SASEGT. Here the CDR3 reads CATSERENEKLFF. Written as DNA, the CDR3 is TGTGCCACCTCTGAGAGGGAGAATGAAAAACTGTTTTTT.

The genes are TRBV4-2 and TRBJ1-5; TRBD1 is a possible D gene (5 bases). CDR3 size: 15 residues. Deletions cut 0 bases from V and 1 base from J, with 7 bases between. Germline-derived CDR1 and CDR2 are LGHNA and YNFKEQ. The CDR3, as DNA: TGTGCCAGCAGCCAAGACCGGGACAGCAATCAGCCCCAGCATTTT. Protein: CASSQDRDSNQPQHF.

The chain carries TRBV27 and TRBJ2-1, with D possibly TRBD1 on 6 matching bases. V was cut by 4 bases and J by 4 bases, with 17 bases left in between. Germline V CDR1 and CDR2: MNHEY, SMNVEV (reference sequence). This CDR3 region has 16 residues. The CDR3 region is CASSSIAGVGYNEQFF. CDR3 nucleotide sequence: TGTGCCAGCAGTTCCATCGCAGGGGTGGGATACAATGAGCAGTTCTTC.